This T cell receptor (beta chain) was obtained from a study of blood T cell repertoires in COVID-19. On the study more broadly: The United States, Italy and Spain were the sources of the acute and convalescent COVID-19 samples.

Some clones are missing from TCRdb's copy, which holds only in-frame ones; the method was immunoSEQ multiplex PCR. The sample consists of 350,000 or so clones, roughly 90% of them appearing once. This clone showed up just a few times. Trimming shortened V by 7 bases and J by 0 bases, and 6 bases separated the two germline ends. CDR3 length: 12 amino acids. From germline, CDR1 is MNHEY and CDR2 SVGAGI. It was within 2 weeks before study entry that exposed participants met a COVID-19 case. The V gene is TRBV6-5, the J gene TRBJ1-1; D unclear. This clonotype originated in a woman in her twenties or thirties who had been exposed to COVID-19. Material for sequencing was PBMCs or T cells enriched from blood (not recorded which). Here the CDR3 DNA reads TGTGCCAGCAAGACATTGAACACTGAAGCTTTCTTT. It is translated as CASKTLNTEAFF.